The 27 T cell receptor beta chains below were found in one sample sequenced in a study of blood T cell repertoires in COVID-19. The table came from immunoSEQ multiplex PCR; TCRdb's copy has only in-frame clones and leaves some out. The sample contains hundreds of thousands of clones, about 81% of which appear only once. Sequencing used PBMCs or T cells enriched from blood (not recorded which). These receptors were taken from a man aged 25 to 40 with acute COVID-19.

The chain combines TRBV12-5 with TRBJ1-1, with a tentative D call TRBD1 (6 bases). The CDR3 covers 15 residues. V was trimmed by 3 bases and J by 7 bases, leaving 18 bases between them. Per the germline V gene, CDR1 is LGHNT and CDR2 is FRNRAP. CDR3 nucleotides: TGTGCTAGTGGTTTAGGACAGCGAGTATCGGATGAAGCTTTCTTT. Protein sequence: CASGLGQRVSDEAFF.

The chain carries TRBV6-1 and TRBJ1-5, with 7 bases fitting TRBD1. The trim removed 5 bases at V and 2 bases at J, leaving 9 bases unmatched. CDR3 length: 16 amino acids. In germline, CDR1 is MNHNS, CDR2 SASEGT. DNA for the CDR3: TGTGCCAGCAGTCAAGGACAGGCGAGCGGCAATCAGCCCCAGCATTTT. It yields the protein CASSQGQASGNQPQHF.

The chain carries TRBV6-5 and TRBJ2-1, with 7 nucleotides matching TRBD1. Germline CDR1 and CDR2: MNHEY and SVGAGI. Unmatched junction bases numbered 1, after V lost 4 bases and J lost 4 bases. This CDR3 has 13 amino acids. CDR3 protein: CASSSTGYNEQFF. The CDR3 DNA sequence: TGTGCCAGCAGTTCGACAGGGTACAATGAGCAGTTCTTC.

The rearrangement uses TRBV30 and TRBJ1-5; TRBD1 is a possible D gene (6 bases). Germline values: CDR1 GTSNPN, CDR2 SVGIG (reference sequence). The CDR3 sequence is 13 residues long. CDR3 in DNA: TGTGCTCAGGGGACCACTAGCAATCAGCCCCAGCATTTT. Amino acid sequence: CAQGTTSNQPQHF.

The chain uses TRBV5-4 and TRBJ2-1, with a weak D call TRBD1 (6 bases). The CDR3 runs 14 residues. CDR1 is SGHNT, CDR2 YYREEE, per germline (reference sequence). Deletions cut 4 bases from V and 5 bases from J, with 13 bases between. The chain's CDR3 is CASSEPGQNNEQFF. The CDR3 bases are TGTGCCAGCAGCGAACCGGGACAAAACAATGAGCAGTTCTTC.

The chain combines TRBV10-3 with TRBJ1-6, with 8 nucleotides matching TRBD1. V was pared by 5 bases and J by 8 bases, with 11 bases of the junction left unmatched. The CDR3 extends over 16 amino acids. Germline assignment: CDR1 ENHRY and CDR2 SYGVKD. DNA of the CDR3: TGTGCCATCAGTAAGGACCGGGACAGGCTTTATTCACCCCTCCACTTT. It yields the protein CAISKDRDRLYSPLHF.

V usage is TRBV5-1 and J usage is TRBJ2-1, with 8 nucleotides matching TRBD1. Trimming at V came to 3 bases and at J to 4 bases, leaving 6 bases not matched to a gene. Germline V gene lookup returns CDR1 SGHRS and CDR2 YFSETQ. There are 15 residues in the CDR3. This CDR3 is CASSSSGGVYNEQFF. CDR3 DNA sequence: TGCGCCAGCAGCTCCTCAGGGGGCGTGTACAATGAGCAGTTCTTC.

The rearrangement joins TRBV11-3 to TRBJ1-3; 9 bases fit TRBD1. The CDR3 length is 18 residues. The V and J ends lost 5 bases and 0 bases, in that order; junction bases with no gene match: 11. The germline V gene encodes CDR1 SGHNT and CDR2 YENEEA. The CDR3 protein is CASSPTGGTGTSGNTIYF. Here the CDR3 DNA reads TGTGCCAGCAGCCCGACTGGGGGGACAGGGACCTCTGGAAACACCATATATTTT. Full variable domain (remainder filled in from reference TRBV11-3 and TRBJ1-3): EAGVVQSPRYKIIEKKQPVAFWCNPISGHNTLYWYLQNLGQGPELLIRYENEEAVDDSQLPKDRFSAERLKGVDSTLKIQPAELGDSAVYLCASSPTGGTGTSGNTIYFGEGSWLTVV.

The V and J genes are TRBV9 and TRBJ1-1; 7 bases fit TRBD1. Germline V CDR1 and CDR2: SGDLS, YYNGEE. This CDR3 has 17 amino acids. Trimming took 1 base from V and 3 from J; bases not matched to a gene: 12. CDR3 in DNA: TGTGCCAGCAGCGTAAGTGGAGGGGGCGCTTGGGACACTGAAGCTTTCTTT. Translated: CASSVSGGGAWDTEAFF.

The chain joins TRBV24-1 to TRBJ2-6, with 9 bases identical to TRBD1. The CDR3 length is 18 residues. Unmatched junction bases numbered 10, after V lost 4 bases and J lost 4 bases. Germline loops: CDR1 KGHDR, CDR2 SFDVKD. The CDR3 DNA sequence: TGTGCCACCAGTGAGCGTCCCGGGACAGGGTTGGGGGCCAACGTCCTGACTTTC. Its translation: CATSERPGTGLGANVLTF.

The chain uses TRBV6-1 and TRBJ1-6; D not resolved. Trimming took off 2 bases at V and 5 bases at J, with 10 bases between the two ends. The CDR3 loop spans 15 amino acids. In germline, CDR1 is MNHNS, CDR2 SASEGT. CDR3 nucleotides: TGTGCCAGCAGTGAATCTCGGGTGGATAATTCACCCCTCCACTTT. Translated: CASSESRVDNSPLHF.

The chain recombines TRBV7-9 with TRBJ1-3, with 9 positions matching TRBD1. V dropped 5 bases and J dropped 6; count of bases not matched to a gene: 5. CDR1 SEHNR and CDR2 FQNEAQ come from the germline V gene (reference sequence). The CDR3 extends over 14 amino acids. The CDR3 coding sequence is TGTGCCAGCAGCCCGGGACAGGGCGCAAACACCATATATTTT. Its protein is CASSPGQGANTIYF. Complete variable domain (other parts from reference TRBV7-9 and TRBJ1-3): DTGVSQNPRHKITKRGQNVTFRCDPISEHNRLYWYRQTLGQGPEFLTYFQNEAQLEKSRLLSDRFSAERPKGSFSTLEIQRTEQGDSAMYLCASSPGQGANTIYFGEGSWLTVV.

The chain carries TRBV28 and TRBJ2-1; 13 bases fit TRBD2. The CDR3 loop spans 15 amino acids. V was pared by 6 bases and J by 9 bases, with 8 bases of the junction left unmatched. Germline loops: CDR1 MDHEN, CDR2 SYDVKM. The CDR3 sequence: CASSLTSGGASEQFF. The CDR3 DNA reads TGTGCCAGCAGCCTTACTAGCGGGGGGGCCTCTGAGCAGTTCTTC.

V is TRBV7-2 and J is TRBJ2-3; D is unclear. Germline V gene lookup returns CDR1 SGHTA and CDR2 FQGNSA. Trimming cost V 4 bases and J 6 bases, with 11 bases left between them. This CDR3 is 13 amino acids long. In DNA form, the CDR3 reads TGTGCCAGCAGCTCCCAACCTGCGGATACGCAGTATTTT. This translates into CASSSQPADTQYF.

The chain recombines TRBV6-5 with TRBJ1-6, with D uncertain. Per the germline V gene, CDR1 is MNHEY and CDR2 is SVGAGI. The CDR3 sequence is 14 residues long. The ends were cut back, 0 bases at V and 8 bases at J, with 8 bases in the middle. CDR3 in amino acids: CASSYSTPDSPLHF. In DNA form, the CDR3 reads TGTGCCAGCAGTTACTCGACACCGGATTCACCCCTCCACTTT.

The genes are TRBV19 and TRBJ2-1; the match to TRBD1 covers 7 bases. J lost 3 bases, V lost 5 bases, and 4 bases had no gene match. There are 14 residues in the CDR3. Germline V lookup: CDR1 LNHDA, CDR2 SQIVND (reference sequence). CDR3: CASSVTGVYNEQFF. Written as DNA, the CDR3 is TGTGCCAGTAGTGTCACAGGGGTCTACAATGAGCAGTTCTTC.

This clone was recorded a few times. This rearrangement joins TRBV13 to TRBJ1-2, with D unclear. There are 13 residues in the CDR3. V dropped 4 bases and J dropped 0 bases, with 6 bases sitting between them. CDR1 and CDR2 from the germline V gene are PRHDT and FYEKMQ (reference sequence). For the CDR3, the DNA is TGTGCCAGCAGCTCACATCCTAACTATGGCTACACCTTC. Translation gives CASSSHPNYGYTF. Complete variable domain (other parts from reference TRBV13 and TRBJ1-2): AAGVIQSPRHLIKEKRETATLKCYPIPRHDTVYWYQQGPGQDPQFLISFYEKMQSDKGSIPDRFSAQQFSDYHSELNMSSLELGDSALYFCASSSHPNYGYTFGSGTRLTVV.

This chain joins TRBV6-1 and TRBJ1-1, with D uncertain. Per the germline V gene, CDR1 is MNHNS and CDR2 is SASEGT. V lost 4 bases to trimming and J lost 6 bases, with 18 bases between them. CDR3 length: 15 amino acids. The CDR3 DNA is TGTGCCAGCAGTGGAGCTATACGGGCGGGCGCTGAAGCTTTCTTT. This sequence encodes CASSGAIRAGAEAFF.

The rearrangement links TRBV19 to TRBJ1-1; maybe TRBD1 (6 bases). The CDR3 contains 13 residues. The V gene lost 5 bases and the J gene lost 4 bases, with 11 bases spanning the gap. The germline V gene has CDR1 LNHDA and CDR2 SQIVND (reference sequence). The CDR3 here is CASSLEGGTEAFF. The CDR3 region has the DNA TGTGCCAGTAGTCTCGAAGGGGGCACTGAAGCTTTCTTT.

The chain employs TRBV28 and TRBJ1-6; 7 nucleotides match TRBD1. Germline-derived CDR1 and CDR2 are MDHEN and SYDVKM. After removal of 7 bases from V and 10 bases from J, the junction contained 13 bases not matched to a gene. The CDR3 runs 15 residues. The CDR3 region has the DNA TGTGCCAGCACCGACCGTATAGGGGGCGGGTCACCCCTCCACTTT. As protein: CASTDRIGGGSPLHF.

The gene calls are TRBV12-3 or TRBV12-4 and TRBJ2-5; no clear D. CDR3 size: 12 residues. Trimming cost V 8 bases and J 1 base, with 8 bases left between them. The CDR3 coding sequence is TGTGCCAGCGGAGCAGTCCAAGAGACCCAGTACTTC. Residues: CASGAVQETQYF.

This sequence joins TRBV29-1 and TRBJ1-5, with TRBD1 as a possible D gene (5 bases). The V end was cut by 3 bases, the J end by 6 bases, with 12 bases between. The CDR3 spans 13 residues. Germline values: CDR1 SQVTM, CDR2 ANQGSEA. The CDR3 DNA sequence: TGCAGCGTTGAGGGGCTGGAGGGTCAGCCCCAGCATTTT. Translated: CSVEGLEGQPQHF.

The table lists this clone with a count of one. This sequence joins TRBV18 and TRBJ2-3, with D unresolved. This CDR3 spans 15 amino acids. Germline V gives CDR1 KGHSH, CDR2 LQKENI. V lost 2 bases, J lost 2 bases, and 11 bases lay in between. The DNA for the CDR3 is TGTGCCAGCTCACCAGAGGCCCTCTACACAGATACGCAGTATTTT. It yields the protein CASSPEALYTDTQYF.

This clone occurred once. This chain uses TRBV19 with TRBJ1-1; TRBD1 matches at 10 bases. V lost 3 bases and J lost 5; bases outside the gene matches: 9. Per the germline V gene, CDR1 is LNHDA and CDR2 is SQIVND (reference sequence). CDR3 length equals 16 residues. The CDR3 is CASSILGQGKGTEAFF. The DNA for the CDR3 is TGTGCCAGTAGTATCCTGGGACAGGGGAAAGGGACTGAAGCTTTCTTT.

This chain connects TRBV28 to TRBJ1-2, with 7 bases matching TRBD1. The CDR3 spans 17 residues. J gave up 2 bases and V 6 bases, and 15 bases lay outside the gene matches. Germline V gene data show CDR1 as MDHEN and CDR2 as SYDVKM. The CDR3 region has the DNA TGTGCCAGCAGGGGGGGCCTAGGAGGGGGCCCCAACTATGGCTACACCTTC. It yields the protein CASRGGLGGGPNYGYTF.

The rearrangement uses TRBV6-1 and TRBJ1-5; no clear D. Germline V gives CDR1 MNHNS, CDR2 SASEGT. The CDR3 contains 15 residues. V was pared by 1 base and J by 0 bases, with 7 bases between. The CDR3, as DNA: TGTGCCAGCAGTGAAGACAGAAATAGCAATCAGCCCCAGCATTTT. This sequence encodes CASSEDRNSNQPQHF.

Only a few counts were recorded for this clone. The chain combines TRBV14 with TRBJ1-5; perhaps TRBD1 as D (5 bases). Trimming cost V 4 bases and J 4 bases, with 11 bases left between them. From germline, CDR1 is SGHDN and CDR2 FVKESK. The CDR3 covers 14 residues. The CDR3 is CASSRGHLNQPQHF. The DNA of the CDR3 is TGTGCCAGCAGCCGAGGACATCTTAATCAGCCCCAGCATTTT.